The entry that follows covers one T cell receptor beta chain sequence. Its antigen remains unidentified. Germline values: CDR1 SGHNT, CDR2 YYREEE (reference sequence). The V gene lost 0 bases and the J gene lost 2 bases, with 11 bases spanning the gap. The CDR3 sequence is 16 residues long. The record originates from a study of graft-versus-host responses after intestinal transplantation. Overall study: Tacrolimus and steroids were given for 3 to 4 years to all recipients after anti-thymocyte globulin induction.

Sequenced by immunoSEQ multiplex PCR; TCRdb stores in-frame clones only, minus some. The data hold about 120,000 clones, with about 92% observed a single time. Study-wide points: In recipient marrow, GvH clones were found, and some appeared first in ileum or blood. Early after transplant, HvG declines were associated with peak levels of circulating GvH clones.

The sample in question was unstimulated CD8+ T cells sorted from spleen or lymph node cells, obtained before transplant. The chain uses TRBV5-4 and TRBJ2-2; a weak D match, TRBD1 (6 bases). The receptor was derived from a human donor who was the organ donor for an intestinal transplant. This chain's CDR3 is CASSLGGQGNTGELFF. For the CDR3, the DNA is TGTGCCAGCAGCTTGGGGGGGCAGGGAAACACCGGGGAGCTGTTTTTT.